The present TCR beta chain was sequenced within a study of shared T cell receptors in the human thymus. Here immunoSEQ multiplex PCR was the method, and the copy in TCRdb shows in-frame clones only, minus some. Here the sample spans about 660,000 clones, roughly 90% being singletons. The sample was also linked to a second study, of human thymus T cells. That report notes: Resections were taken during corrective heart surgery, and the thymus tissue came from these. Thymic repertoires from unrelated individuals overlapped highly, related research reported.

This sequence was found in a boy under three years old with a congenital heart defect. The sample consisted of thymocytes.

CDR3 coding DNA: TGTGCCAGCAGTTACTCGACGCGAGGGGGGGACTATGGCTACACCTTC. It codes for CASSYSTRGGDYGYTF. The chain joins TRBV6-5 to TRBJ1-2, with D perhaps matching TRBD1 (6 bases). The germline CDR1 and CDR2 sequences are MNHEY and SVGAGI. The CDR3 spans 16 residues. Trimming pared 0 bases from V and 3 bases from J, leaving 14 bases between.